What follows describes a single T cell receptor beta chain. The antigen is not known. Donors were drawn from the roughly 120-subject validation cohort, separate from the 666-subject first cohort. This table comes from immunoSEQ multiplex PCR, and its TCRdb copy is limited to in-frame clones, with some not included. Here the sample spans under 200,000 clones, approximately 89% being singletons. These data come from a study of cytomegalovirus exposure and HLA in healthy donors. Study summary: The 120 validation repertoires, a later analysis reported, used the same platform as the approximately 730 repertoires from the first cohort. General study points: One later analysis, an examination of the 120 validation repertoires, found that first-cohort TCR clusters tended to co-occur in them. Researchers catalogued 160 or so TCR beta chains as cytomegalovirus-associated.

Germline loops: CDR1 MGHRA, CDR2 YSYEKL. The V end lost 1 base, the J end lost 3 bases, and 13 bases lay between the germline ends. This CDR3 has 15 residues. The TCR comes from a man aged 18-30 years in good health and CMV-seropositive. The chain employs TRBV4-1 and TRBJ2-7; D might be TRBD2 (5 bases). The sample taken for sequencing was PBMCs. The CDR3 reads CASSQALVGGYEQYF. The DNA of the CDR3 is TGCGCCAGCAGCCAAGCACTAGTGGGTGGCTACGAGCAGTACTTC.